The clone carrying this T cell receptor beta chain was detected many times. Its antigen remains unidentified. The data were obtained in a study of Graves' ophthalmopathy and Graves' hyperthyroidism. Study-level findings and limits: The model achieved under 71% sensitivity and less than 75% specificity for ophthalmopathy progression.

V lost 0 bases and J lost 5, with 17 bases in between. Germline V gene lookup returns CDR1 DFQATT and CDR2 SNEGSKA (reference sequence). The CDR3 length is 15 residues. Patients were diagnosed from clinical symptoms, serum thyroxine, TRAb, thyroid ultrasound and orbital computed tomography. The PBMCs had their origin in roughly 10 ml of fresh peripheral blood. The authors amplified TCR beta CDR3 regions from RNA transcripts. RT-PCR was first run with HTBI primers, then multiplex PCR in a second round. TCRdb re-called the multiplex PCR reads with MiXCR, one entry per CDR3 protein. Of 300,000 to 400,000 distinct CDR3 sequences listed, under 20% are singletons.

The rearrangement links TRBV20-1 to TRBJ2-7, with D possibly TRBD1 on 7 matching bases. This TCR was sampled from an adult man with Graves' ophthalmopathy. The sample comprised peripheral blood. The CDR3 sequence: CSARDPRQGGHEQYF. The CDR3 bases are TGCAGTGCTAGAGATCCACGCCAGGGGGGCCACGAGCAGTACTTC.